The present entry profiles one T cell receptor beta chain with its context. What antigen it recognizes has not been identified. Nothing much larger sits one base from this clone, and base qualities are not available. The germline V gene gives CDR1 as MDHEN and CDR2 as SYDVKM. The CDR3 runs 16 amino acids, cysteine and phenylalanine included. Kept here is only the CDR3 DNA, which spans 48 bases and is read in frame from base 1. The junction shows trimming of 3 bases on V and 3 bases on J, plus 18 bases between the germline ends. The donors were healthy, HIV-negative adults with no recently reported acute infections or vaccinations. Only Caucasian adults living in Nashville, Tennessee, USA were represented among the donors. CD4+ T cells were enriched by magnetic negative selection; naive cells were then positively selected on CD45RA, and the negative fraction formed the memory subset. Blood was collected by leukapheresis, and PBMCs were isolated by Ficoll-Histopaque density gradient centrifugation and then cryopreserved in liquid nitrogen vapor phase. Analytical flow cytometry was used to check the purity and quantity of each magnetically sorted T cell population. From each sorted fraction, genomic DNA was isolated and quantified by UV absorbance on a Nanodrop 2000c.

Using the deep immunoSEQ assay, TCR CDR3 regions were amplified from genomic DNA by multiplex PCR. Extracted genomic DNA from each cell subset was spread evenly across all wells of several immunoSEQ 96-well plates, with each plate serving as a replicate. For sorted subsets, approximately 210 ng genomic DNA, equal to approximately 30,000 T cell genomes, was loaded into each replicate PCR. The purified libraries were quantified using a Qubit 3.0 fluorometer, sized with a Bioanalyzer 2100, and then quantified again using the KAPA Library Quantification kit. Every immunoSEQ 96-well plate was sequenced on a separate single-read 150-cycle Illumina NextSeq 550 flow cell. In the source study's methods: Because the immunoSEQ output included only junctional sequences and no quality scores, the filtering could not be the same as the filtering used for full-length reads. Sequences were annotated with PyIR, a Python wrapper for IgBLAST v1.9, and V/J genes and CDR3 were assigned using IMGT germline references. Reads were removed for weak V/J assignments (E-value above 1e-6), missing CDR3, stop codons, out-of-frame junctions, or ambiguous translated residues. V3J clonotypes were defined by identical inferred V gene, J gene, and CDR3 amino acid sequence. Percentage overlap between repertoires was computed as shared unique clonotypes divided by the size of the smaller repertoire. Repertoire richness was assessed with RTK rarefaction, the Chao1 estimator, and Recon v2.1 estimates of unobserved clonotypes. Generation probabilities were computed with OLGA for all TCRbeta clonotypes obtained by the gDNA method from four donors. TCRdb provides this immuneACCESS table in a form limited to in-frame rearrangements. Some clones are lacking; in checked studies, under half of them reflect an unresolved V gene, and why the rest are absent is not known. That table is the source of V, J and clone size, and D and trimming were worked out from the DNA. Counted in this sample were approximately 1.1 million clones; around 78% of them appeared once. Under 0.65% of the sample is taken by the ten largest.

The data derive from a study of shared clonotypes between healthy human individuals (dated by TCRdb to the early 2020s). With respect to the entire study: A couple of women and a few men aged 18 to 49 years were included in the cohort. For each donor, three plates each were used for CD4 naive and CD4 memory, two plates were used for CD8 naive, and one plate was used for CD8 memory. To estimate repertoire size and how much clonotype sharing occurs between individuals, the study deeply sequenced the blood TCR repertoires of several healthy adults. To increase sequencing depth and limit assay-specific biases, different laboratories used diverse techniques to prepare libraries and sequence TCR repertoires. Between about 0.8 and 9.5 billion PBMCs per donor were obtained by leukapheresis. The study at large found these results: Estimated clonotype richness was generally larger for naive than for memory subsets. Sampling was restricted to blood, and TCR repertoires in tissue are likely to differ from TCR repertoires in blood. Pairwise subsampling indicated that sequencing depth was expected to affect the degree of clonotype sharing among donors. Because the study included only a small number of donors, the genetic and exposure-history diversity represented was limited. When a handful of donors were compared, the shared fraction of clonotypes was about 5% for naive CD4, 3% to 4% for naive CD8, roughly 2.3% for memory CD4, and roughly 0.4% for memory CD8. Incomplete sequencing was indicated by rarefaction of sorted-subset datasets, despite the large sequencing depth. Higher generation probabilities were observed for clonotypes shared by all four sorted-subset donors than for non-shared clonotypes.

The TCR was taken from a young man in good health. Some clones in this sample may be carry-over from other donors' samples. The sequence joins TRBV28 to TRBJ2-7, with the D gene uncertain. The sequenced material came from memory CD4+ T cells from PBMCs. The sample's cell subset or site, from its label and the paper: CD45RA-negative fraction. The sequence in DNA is TGTGCCAGCAGTTTGGGCCCCCCATCGGCAGGCTACGAGCAGTACTTC. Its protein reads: CASSLGPPSAGYEQYF.